This TCR beta chain was identified during a study of CXCR3-negative and CXCR3-positive naive CD8 T cells. About this clonotype: No antigen is known for it.

The CDR3 covers 14 residues. Per germline, CDR1 GTSNPN and CDR2 SVGIG (reference sequence). Researchers reported sorting every CD8+ T cell subset in triplicate, 330,000 or so cells per sort. CD45RO-CCR7+CD27+CD95- marked naive CD8+ T cells. TRB cDNA was prepared as libraries by UMI-labeled 5' RACE. From the 5' RACE reads, TCRdb lists one entry per CDR3 protein and no DNA. The sample has 150,000 to 170,000 distinct CDR3 sequences. Study-level points and caveats: Naive CXCR3-negative and CXCR3-positive cells had similar TRBV-TRBJ usage; memory differed. Higher TRB CDR3 hydrophobicity marked CXCR3-positive naive cells relative to CXCR3-negative naive cells. Diversity was high in both naive subsets and much lower in memory cells.

The sequenced sample was naive CXCR3+ CD8+ T cells from blood. The subset here: CD45RO-CCR7+CD27+CD95- naive CD8+ T cells expressing CXCR3 (TNR3+). The origin of this receptor is a human donor in good health. Some clones in this sample may be carry-over from other donors' samples. The genes are TRBV30 and TRBJ2-7; TCRdb selects TRBD2, and the lack of DNA leaves this call unchecked. CDR3 amino acids: CAWRGLTSSYEQYF.